What follows are 25 T cell receptor beta chains derived from one specimen sequenced in a study of blood T cell repertoires in COVID-19. Method: immunoSEQ multiplex PCR; TCRdb's copy keeps in-frame clones and lacks some. The sample consists of around 270,000 clones, 85% to 90% of them appearing once. The sequencing input was peripheral blood. These receptors all come from a woman in her fifties or sixties with COVID-19, enrolled during active disease.

The V gene is TRBV28, the J gene TRBJ1-5; 11 nucleotides line up with TRBD1. The V segment lost 6 bases and the J segment 0 bases; nucleotides outside the gene matches: 13. Germline V lookup: CDR1 MDHEN, CDR2 SYDVKM. This CDR3 is built from 19 residues. CDR3 sequence (DNA): TGTGCCAGCAGCCCCGGGACAGGGGGGACTCTATTTAGCAATCAGCCCCAGCATTTT. It yields the protein CASSPGTGGTLFSNQPQHF.

V is TRBV28 and J is TRBJ1-3, with 9 bases matching TRBD1. CDR3 length equals 15 residues. With V trimmed by 3 bases and J by 4 bases, 4 bases remained unmatched. The V gene's germline CDR1 is MDHEN and CDR2 SYDVKM. CDR3 sequence reads: CASSLNRGPGNTIYF. The DNA of the CDR3 is TGTGCCAGCAGTTTGAACAGGGGGCCGGGAAACACCATATATTTT.

The genes are TRBV18 and TRBJ2-5; 8 bases align to TRBD1. J lost 5 bases, V lost 3 bases, and 8 bases had no gene match. Germline-derived CDR1 and CDR2 are KGHSH and LQKENI. CDR3 length: 15 residues. This chain's CDR3 is CASSPDQGARETQYF. The CDR3 DNA reads TGTGCCAGCTCACCTGATCAGGGGGCGCGGGAGACCCAGTACTTC.

The chain joins TRBV12-3 or TRBV12-4 to TRBJ1-5; 8 positions agree with TRBD1. This CDR3 contains 13 residues. V lost 6 bases, J lost 5 bases, and 3 bases stayed unmatched. The CDR3, as DNA: TGTGCCAGCAGGGGGGACAGGCATCAGCCCCAGCATTTT. It specifies CASRGDRHQPQHF.

Of note for this clone: Germline and junction disagree at one end, which may indicate a read error. The rearrangement joins TRBV3-1 (or the pseudogene TRBV3-2) to TRBJ2-7; no clear D. Germline CDR1 reads LGHDT; CDR2 reads YNNKEL (reference sequence). The CDR3 is made up of 15 amino acids. The CDR3 DNA reads as TGTGCCAGCTGCCAAGGGTTCGCCGGCTCCTACGAGCAGTACTTC. Its translation is CASCQGFAGSYEQYF.

The V call is TRBV12-3 or TRBV12-4, the J call TRBJ1-1; D may be TRBD1 (6 bases). The CDR3 contains 13 residues. Trimming left V 3 bases short and J 3 bases short, with 8 bases between. In nucleotides, the CDR3 is TGTGCCAGCAGTTTGTACAGGGACACTGAAGCTTTCTTT. The encoded protein is CASSLYRDTEAFF.

This clone has only one observation. The genes are TRBV27 and TRBJ2-7; D perhaps matches TRBD2 (5 bases). CDR1 is MNHEY, CDR2 SMNVEV, per germline (reference sequence). Trimming took 0 bases from V and 5 from J, leaving 17 bases between them. This CDR3 spans 16 amino acids. The CDR3 sequence is CASSLSRGSAPNEQYF. The DNA of the CDR3 is TGTGCCAGCAGTTTATCACGGGGTTCCGCCCCTAACGAGCAGTACTTC.

This clone was recorded only once. The rearrangement joins TRBV19 to TRBJ1-5; tentatively, D is TRBD1 (5 bases). The CDR3 totals 15 residues. V was trimmed by 5 bases and J by 2 bases, leaving 13 bases between them. Germline V gene sequence: CDR1 LNHDA, CDR2 SQIVND (reference sequence). CDR3 sequence (DNA): TGTGCCAGTAGTGATTCGGGGGGTGGCAATCAGCCCCAGCATTTT. Protein sequence: CASSDSGGGNQPQHF.

This clone was observed a single time. In DNA form, the CDR3 reads TGTGCCAGCAGCCAGGTGCCGGGACAGGTCGGCTCCTACAATGAGCAGTTCTTC. Its protein product is CASSQVPGQVGSYNEQFF. V gene TRBV3-1 (or the pseudogene TRBV3-2) combines with J gene TRBJ2-1, with 8 positions matching TRBD1. Germline lookup yields CDR1 LGHDT and CDR2 YNNKEL (reference sequence). This CDR3 comprises 18 residues. V was clipped by 3 bases and J by 0 bases; unmatched bases: 10.

The chain carries TRBV7-2 and TRBJ1-5; TRBD1 agrees at 8 bases. V gave up 1 base and J gave up 4 bases; unmatched junction bases: 6. CDR3 length: 16 amino acids. Germline-derived CDR1 and CDR2 are SGHTA and FQGNSA. This chain's CDR3 is CASSLGTGLGNQPQHF. CDR3 nucleotides: TGTGCCAGCAGCTTAGGGACAGGGCTTGGGAATCAGCCCCAGCATTTT.

V gene TRBV6-6 combines with J gene TRBJ2-7; 10 bases map to TRBD1. The germline gives CDR1 MNHNY, CDR2 SVGAGI (reference sequence). Trimming at V came to 5 bases and at J to 6 bases, leaving 7 bases not matched to a gene. The length of the CDR3 is 14 residues. The CDR3, as DNA: TGTGCCAGCAGTAAGGACAGGGGGTCAGGCGAGCAGTACTTC. This codes for CASSKDRGSGEQYF.

This sequence joins TRBV7-2 and TRBJ1-4; D gene unclear. CDR1 is SGHTA and CDR2 is FQGNSA in the germline V gene. V lost 3 bases, J lost 5 bases, and 10 bases lay in between. The CDR3 extends over 14 amino acids. The CDR3 loop is CASSLTGTNEKLFF. The CDR3 DNA reads as TGTGCCAGCAGCTTGACTGGCACGAATGAAAAACTGTTTTTT. The full variable domain, in which reference TRBV7-2 and TRBJ1-4 provide the parts outside the CDR3, is GAGVSQSPSNKVTEKGKDVELRCDPISGHTALYWYRQSLGQGLEFLIYFQGNSAPDKSGLPSDRFSAERTGGSVSTLTIQRTQQEDSAVYLCASSLTGTNEKLFFGSGTQLSVL.

This chain uses TRBV27 with TRBJ1-4; D is ambiguous. CDR1 and CDR2 (germline): MNHEY, SMNVEV (reference sequence). CDR3 size: 15 residues. V lost 6 bases and J 8 bases, leaving 19 bases between the germline ends. The CDR3 here is CASRKSAGRLEKLFF. The CDR3 DNA follows: TGTGCCAGCAGGAAGTCGGCAGGCAGGTTGGAAAAACTGTTTTTT.

The chain is built from TRBV5-1 and TRBJ2-5; a weak D match, TRBD2 (6 bases). V was shortened by 4 bases and J by 3 bases, with 7 bases between the two germline ends. Germline CDR1 and CDR2: SGHRS and YFSETQ. The CDR3 is made up of 12 amino acids. CDR3 protein: CASSAGKETQYF. CDR3 bases: TGCGCCAGCAGCGCGGGGAAAGAGACCCAGTACTTC.

The gene calls are TRBV20-1 and TRBJ2-4; TRBD2 agrees at 9 bases. The length of the CDR3 is 17 residues. V was clipped by 3 bases and J by 0 bases; unmatched bases: 9. Germline-derived CDR1 and CDR2 are DFQATT and SNEGSKA (reference sequence). CDR3 protein: CSASQAGGTLAKNIQYF. CDR3 DNA: TGCAGTGCTAGTCAAGCGGGAGGAACCTTAGCCAAAAACATTCAGTACTTC.

V and J are TRBV30 and TRBJ1-3, with D unclear. The CDR3 is made up of 11 amino acids. Germline V gene sequence: CDR1 GTSNPN, CDR2 SVGIG (reference sequence). Trimming removed 0 bases from V and 8 bases from J, with 5 bases in between. The CDR3 nucleotides are TGTGCCTGGAGTGTCTCGGACACCATATATTTT. Translating gives CAWSVSDTIYF.

The rearrangement links TRBV19 to TRBJ1-5; 11 nucleotides align to TRBD1. From germline, CDR1 is LNHDA and CDR2 SQIVND (reference sequence). Trimming removed 7 bases from V and 4 bases from J; junction bases left unmatched: 6. The CDR3 is 15 residues long. The CDR3 DNA is TGTGCCAGTATGGACAGGGGGCGCGGGAATCAGCCCCAGCATTTT. It specifies CASMDRGRGNQPQHF.

The chain couples TRBV4-3 to TRBJ2-3, with D maybe TRBD1 (5 bases). Germline V gene lookup returns CDR1 LGHNA and CDR2 YSLEER. V lost 0 bases and J lost 15, with 19 bases in between. The CDR3 has 14 amino acids. The DNA for the CDR3 is TGCGCCAGCAGCCAAGATGCGTGGCAGGGCCGCAGATATTTT. Residues: CASSQDAWQGRRYF.

The rearrangement links TRBV5-6 to TRBJ1-1; 8 bases are a match to TRBD1. Per the germline V gene, CDR1 is SGHDT and CDR2 is YYEEEE. This CDR3 has 11 amino acids. V was pared by 4 bases and J by 14 bases, with 7 bases of the junction left unmatched. In DNA, the CDR3 is TGTGCCAGCAGCCACCGGGACAGGTACTTCTTT. Translated, it gives CASSHRDRYFF.

CDR3 DNA: TGTGCCAGCAGTTTGCCTAGCGTAAGGAAGACCCAGTACTTC. It codes for CASSLPSVRKTQYF. This chain connects TRBV28 to TRBJ2-5, with a weak D call TRBD2 (6 bases). The V end was cut by 3 bases, the J end by 6 bases, with 14 bases between. In germline, CDR1 is MDHEN, CDR2 SYDVKM. The CDR3 has 14 amino acids.

The chain couples TRBV18 to TRBJ1-5; D possibly corresponds to TRBD1 (5 bases). Germline CDR1 and CDR2: KGHSH and LQKENI. Trimming removed 5 bases from V and 2 bases from J, with 7 bases in between. CDR3 size: 13 residues. CDR3 protein: CASSEGGNQPQHF. The CDR3 nucleotides are TGTGCCAGCTCAGAAGGGGGCAATCAGCCCCAGCATTTT.

The V gene is TRBV18, the J gene TRBJ2-7; possibly TRBD1 for D (6 bases). From germline, CDR1 is KGHSH and CDR2 LQKENI. The CDR3 loop spans 15 amino acids. V shed 4 bases and J shed 2 bases, with 15 bases lying between them. The CDR3 DNA sequence: TGTGCCAGCTCACAGGAACAGGGAATCCCCTACGAGCAGTACTTC. It translates to CASSQEQGIPYEQYF.

CDR3 coding DNA: TGTGCCTGGACGCCGCGCGTCACCGGGGAGCTGTTTTTT. Its protein is CAWTPRVTGELFF. The chain combines TRBV30 with TRBJ2-2; D unclear. V was pared by 4 bases and J by 4 bases, with 10 bases between. This CDR3 has 13 residues. Germline V gives CDR1 GTSNPN, CDR2 SVGIG (reference sequence).

This chain uses TRBV25-1 with TRBJ2-2; TRBD2 might be the D (6 bases). V was pared by 6 bases and J by 7 bases, with 15 bases between. This CDR3 has 14 amino acids. Germline V gives CDR1 MGHDK, CDR2 SYGVNS. The CDR3 protein is CASSPSTRGGELFF. The CDR3, as DNA: TGTGCCAGCAGCCCATCAACGCGGGGCGGGGAGCTGTTTTTT.

J is TRBJ1-4 and V is TRBV28; TRBD1 matches 11 bases. The CDR3 spans 17 residues. Germline assignment: CDR1 MDHEN and CDR2 SYDVKM. The ends lost 5 bases at V and 0 bases at J; junction bases unmatched: 5. CDR3 in DNA: TGTGCCAGCAGTAATACGGGACAGGGGGCAACTAATGAAAAACTGTTTTTT. It encodes CASSNTGQGATNEKLFF.